The clone carrying this T cell receptor beta chain was counted only a few times. As yet, its antigen is unknown. The investigators amplified TCR beta CDR3 regions from RNA transcripts. An initial round of RT-PCR targeting the TCR CDR3 relied on the HTBI primer set. TCRdb called the multiplex PCR reads again in MiXCR, with one record for every CDR3 protein. The sample contains 350,000 or so distinct CDR3 sequences, 17% of which appear only once. The record originates from a study of T cells in Graves' hyperthyroidism and ophthalmopathy. Whole-study findings and limits: Blood also contained most expanded thyroid clonotypes above 0.001.

Germline values: CDR1 SEHNR, CDR2 FQNEAQ (reference sequence). The CDR3 runs 14 residues. The V gene lost 1 base and the J gene lost 8 bases, with 11 bases spanning the gap. Fresh peripheral blood, 10 ml, yielded the PBMCs. The chain uses TRBV7-9 and TRBJ1-4; the D is unclear. The sequence came from a woman in her 30s with Graves' hyperthyroidism that later progressed to Graves' ophthalmopathy. Source material: blood. CDR3 sequence (DNA): TGTGCCAGCAGCTTAGGACCTCTGGGGGAAAAACTGTTTTTT. This codes for CASSLGPLGEKLFF.